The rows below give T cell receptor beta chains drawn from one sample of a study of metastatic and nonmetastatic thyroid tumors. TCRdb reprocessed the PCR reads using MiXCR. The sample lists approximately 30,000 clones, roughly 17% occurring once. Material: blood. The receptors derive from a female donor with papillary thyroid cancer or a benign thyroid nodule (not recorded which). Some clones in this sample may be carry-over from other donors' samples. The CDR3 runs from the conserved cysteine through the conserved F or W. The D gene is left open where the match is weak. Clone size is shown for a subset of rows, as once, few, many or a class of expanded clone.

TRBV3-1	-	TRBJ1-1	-	CASSQEVNTEAFF	TGTGCCAGCAGCCAAGAGGTGAACACTGAAGCTTTCTTT
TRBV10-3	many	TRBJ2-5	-	CAISEGSYAETQYF	TGTGCCATCAGTGAGGGGTCATACGCAGAGACCCAGTACTTC
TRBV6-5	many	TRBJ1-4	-	CASSYSGTQEREKLFF	TGTGCCAGCAGTTACTCGGGGACCCAGGAACGTGAAAAACTGTTTTTT
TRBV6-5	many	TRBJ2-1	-	CASSYSFIVRYNEQFF	TGTGCCAGCAGTTACTCCTTTATTGTCAGATACAATGAGCAGTTCTTC
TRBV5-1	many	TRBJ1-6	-	CASSLVRNSPLHF	TGCGCCAGCAGCTTGGTAAGGAATTCACCCCTCCACTTT
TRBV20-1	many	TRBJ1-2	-	CSARYRGGQEDGYTF	TGCAGTGCTAGATATCGAGGGGGGCAGGAGGATGGCTACACCTTC
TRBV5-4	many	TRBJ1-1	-	CASSLVWVQLLNTEAFF	TGTGCCAGCAGCTTGGTATGGGTACAGTTACTGAACACTGAAGCTTTCTTT
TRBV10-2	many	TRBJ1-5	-	CASGGPNREYSNQPQHF	TGCGCCAGCGGGGGGCCAAACAGGGAATATAGCAATCAGCCCCAGCATTTT
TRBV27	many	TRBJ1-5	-	CASSLTGSSHQPQHF	TGTGCCAGCAGTCTGACAGGATCGAGTCATCAGCCCCAGCATTTT
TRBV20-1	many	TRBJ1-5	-	CSAGGRSNQPQHF	TGCAGTGCGGGGGGCCGTAGCAATCAGCCCCAGCATTTT
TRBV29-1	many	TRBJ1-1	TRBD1	CSVEGYPGGEAFF	TGCAGCGTTGAAGGATACCCAGGGGGCGAAGCTTTCTTT
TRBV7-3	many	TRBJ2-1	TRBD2	CASSLSLAGVGTPYNEQFF	TGTGCCAGCAGCTTAAGCCTAGCGGGAGTGGGGACTCCCTACAATGAGCAGTTCTTC
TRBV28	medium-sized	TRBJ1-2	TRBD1	CASSFQGAIDYTF	TGTGCCAGCAGTTTCCAGGGGGCTATAGACTACACCTTC
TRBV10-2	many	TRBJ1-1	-	CASRRVQGELEAFF	TGCGCCAGCAGAAGAGTACAGGGCGAACTTGAAGCTTTCTTT
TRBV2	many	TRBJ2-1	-	CASSERGQFF	TGTGCCAGCAGTGAGCGGGGGCAGTTCTTC
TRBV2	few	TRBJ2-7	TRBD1	CASSLTGLGYEQYF	TGTGCCAGCAGTCTGACAGGGTTAGGCTACGAGCAGTACTTC
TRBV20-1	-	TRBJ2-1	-	CSAGGLHF	TGTAGTGCAGGTGGGCTTCACTTC
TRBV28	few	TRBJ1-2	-	CASSLRGTTILIGYTF	TGTGCCAGCAGTTTGCGGGGAACTACCATTCTGATTGGCTACACCTTC
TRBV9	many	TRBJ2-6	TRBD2	CASSSQAGGAGANVLTF	TGTGCCAGCAGCTCTCAAGCCGGGGGGGCTGGGGCCAACGTCCTGACTTTC
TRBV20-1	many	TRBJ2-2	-	CSAREPGGTGELFF	TGCAGTGCCAGAGAACCAGGGGGGACCGGGGAGCTGTTTTTT
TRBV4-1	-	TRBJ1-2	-	CASSQTTDRPLLGYTF	TGCGCCAGCAGCCAAACGACAGACAGGCCTCTGTTGGGCTACACCTTC
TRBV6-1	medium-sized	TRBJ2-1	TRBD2	CASRARASGGWEQFF	TGTGCCAGCAGAGCCCGGGCTAGCGGGGGGTGGGAGCAGTTCTTC
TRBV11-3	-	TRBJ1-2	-	CASKGSSHGYTF	TGTGCCAGCAAGGGTTCATCCCATGGCTACACCTTC
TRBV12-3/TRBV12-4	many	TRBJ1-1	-	CASSLRGEGTEAFF	TGTGCCAGCAGCCTAAGGGGTGAAGGAACTGAAGCTTTCTTT
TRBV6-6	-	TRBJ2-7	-	CASSYKARAYEQYF	TGTGCCAGCAGTTACAAAGCGAGGGCCTACGAGCAGTACTTC
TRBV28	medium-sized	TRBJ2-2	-	CASSYHGGELFF	TGTGCCAGCAGTTACCACGGGGGGGAGCTGTTTTTT
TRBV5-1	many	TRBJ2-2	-	CASTLQDSNTGELFF	TGCGCCAGCACGCTACAGGACTCGAACACCGGGGAGCTGTTTTTT
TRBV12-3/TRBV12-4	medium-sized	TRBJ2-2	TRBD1	CASSRDRNTGELFF	TGTGCCAGCAGCCGGGACAGGAACACCGGGGAGCTGTTTTTT
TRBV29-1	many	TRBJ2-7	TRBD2	CSVEEPVLAGVGSYEQYF	TGCAGCGTTGAAGAACCCGTACTAGCGGGAGTTGGGTCCTACGAGCAGTACTTC
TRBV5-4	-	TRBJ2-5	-	CASSLSGGNLQETQYF	TGTGCCAGCAGCCTGTCAGGAGGGAACCTTCAAGAGACCCAGTACTTC
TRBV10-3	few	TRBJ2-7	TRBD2	CAISVTSGRAGEQYF	TGTGCCATCAGCGTGACTAGCGGGAGGGCCGGCGAGCAGTACTTC
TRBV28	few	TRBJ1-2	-	CASIPSPRNYGYTF	TGTGCCAGCATACCTAGTCCACGCAACTATGGCTACACCTTC
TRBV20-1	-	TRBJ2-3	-	CSATRTGSWREDGADTQYF	TGCAGTGCTACCCGGACAGGGAGCTGGCGGGAGGATGGTGCAGATACGCAGTATTTT
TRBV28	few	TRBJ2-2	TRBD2	CASSWGGGGELFF	TGTGCCAGCAGTTGGGGGGGAGGCGGGGAGCTGTTTTTT
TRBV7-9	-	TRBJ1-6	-	CASSTLAGWPLHF	TGTGCCAGCAGCACCCTGGCGGGCTGGCCCCTCCACTTT
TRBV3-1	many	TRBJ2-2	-	CASRGRLGGVGELFF	TGTGCCAGCAGGGGGCGACTAGGTGGTGTAGGGGAGCTGTTTTTT
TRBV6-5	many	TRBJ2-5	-	CASSYSFRVGYSGQETQYF	TGTGCCAGCAGTTACTCCTTCAGGGTTGGTTATTCGGGCCAAGAGACCCAGTACTTC
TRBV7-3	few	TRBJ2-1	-	CVSSFPGQWQFF	TGTGTCAGCAGCTTTCCAGGACAATGGCAGTTCTTC
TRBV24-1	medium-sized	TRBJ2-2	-	CATSDTTAMNTGELFF	TGTGCCACCAGTGACACGACAGCTATGAACACCGGGGAGCTGTTTTTT
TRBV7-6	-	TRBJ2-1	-	CASSPGPETEFF	TGTGCCAGCAGCCCAGGGCCCGAGACGGAGTTCTTC
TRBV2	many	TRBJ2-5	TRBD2	CASSKGRVETQYF	TGTGCCAGCAGTAAAGGGAGGGTAGAGACCCAGTACTTC
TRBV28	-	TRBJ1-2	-	CASTLEGKAGYTF	TGTGCCAGCACCTTGGAGGGAAAGGCTGGCTACACCTTC
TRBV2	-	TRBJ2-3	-	CASVRSGCTDTQYF	TGTGCCAGCGTTCGGTCAGGGTGCACAGATACTCAGTATTTT
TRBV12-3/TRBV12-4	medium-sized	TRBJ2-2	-	CASSLARGGARELFF	TGTGCCAGCAGTTTAGCGCGAGGGGGGGCCAGGGAGCTGTTTTTT
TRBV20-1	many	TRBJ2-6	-	CSARSTVTRSGANVLTF	TGCAGTGCTAGGAGCACAGTAACCCGGTCTGGGGCCAACGTCCTGACTTTC